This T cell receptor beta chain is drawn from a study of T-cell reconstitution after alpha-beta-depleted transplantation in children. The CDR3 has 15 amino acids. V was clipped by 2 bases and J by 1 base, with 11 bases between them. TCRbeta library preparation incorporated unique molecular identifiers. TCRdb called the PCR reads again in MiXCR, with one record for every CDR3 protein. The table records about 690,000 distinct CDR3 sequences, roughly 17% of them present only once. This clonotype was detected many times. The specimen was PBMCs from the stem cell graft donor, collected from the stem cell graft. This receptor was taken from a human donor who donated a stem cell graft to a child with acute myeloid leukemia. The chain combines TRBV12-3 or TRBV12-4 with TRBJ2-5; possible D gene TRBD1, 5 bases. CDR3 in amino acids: CASSLTGSPQETQYF. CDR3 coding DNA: TGTGCCAGCAGTTTAACAGGCAGTCCCCAAGAGACCCAGTACTTC.